The 13 T cell receptor beta chains presented below share a single source sample, sequenced in a study of control samples from healthy donors and cancer patients. The table came from immunoSEQ multiplex PCR; TCRdb's copy has only in-frame clones and leaves some out. Among over 150,000 clones listed, approximately 94% were seen once. What was sequenced was PBMCs. These receptors came from a man between 60 and 70 years old with colorectal cancer.

V is TRBV18 and J is TRBJ2-2; 10 bases match TRBD1. Germline V gene lookup returns CDR1 KGHSH and CDR2 LQKENI. The V and J ends lost 6 bases and 5 bases, in that order; junction bases with no gene match: 6. This CDR3 is built from 15 residues. Here the CDR3 reads CASSRGTGETGELFF. For the CDR3, the DNA is TGTGCCAGCTCGCGAGGGACAGGGGAGACCGGGGAGCTGTTTTTT.

The chain has TRBV25-1 and TRBJ2-7; possible D gene TRBD2, 6 bases. The CDR3 has 12 residues. Germline V gives CDR1 MGHDK, CDR2 SYGVNS. Trimming left V 11 bases short and J 2 bases short, with 13 bases between. As DNA, the CDR3 is TGTGCCTGGCACGGAGGGACCTACGAGCAGTACTTC. This sequence encodes CAWHGGTYEQYF.

A note on this clone: The sample holds other DNA sequences that translate to the same CDR3. The gene calls are TRBV5-1 and TRBJ2-7; no clear D. The CDR3 totals 11 residues. Germline V CDR1 and CDR2: SGHRS, YFSETQ. V was clipped by 0 bases and J by 6 bases, with 4 bases between them. This chain's CDR3 is CASSLGGEQYF. The CDR3 nucleotides read TGCGCCAGCAGCTTGGGAGGCGAGCAGTACTTC.

The CDR3 loop is CASSLGDLKETQYF. The DNA of the CDR3 is TGTGCCAGCAGCTTGGGGGACCTTAAAGAGACCCAGTACTTC. V and J are TRBV5-4 and TRBJ2-5; D is perhaps TRBD1 or TRBD2 (5 bases each). Germline CDR1 SGHNT, CDR2 YYREEE (reference sequence). CDR3 length equals 14 residues. V was cut by 0 bases and J by 3 bases, with 9 bases left in between. The complete variable domain, with remaining parts taken from reference TRBV5-4 and TRBJ2-5, reads ETGVTQSPTHLIKTRGQQVTLRCSSQSGHNTVSWYQQALGQGPQFIFQYYREEENGRGNFPPRFSGLQFPNYSSELNVNALELDDSALYLCASSLGDLKETQYFGPGTRLLVL.

The chain joins TRBV9 to TRBJ2-7; 7 positions match TRBD1. The CDR3 is made up of 16 amino acids. Germline V gene sequence: CDR1 SGDLS, CDR2 YYNGEE. V trimming: 4 bases; J trimming: 0 bases; junction bases outside the gene matches: 10. CDR3 nucleotides: TGTGCCAGCAGCCCCCGGACAGGCTCCCTCTCCTACGAGCAGTACTTC. This codes for CASSPRTGSLSYEQYF.

The chain is built from TRBV6-5 and TRBJ2-1; TRBD2 aligns across 13 bases. The CDR3 is made up of 14 amino acids. Trimming took 7 bases from V and 8 from J; bases not matched to a gene: 5. Germline V lookup: CDR1 MNHEY, CDR2 SVGAGI. The CDR3 nucleotides read TGTGCCAGCAAACGGACTAGCGGGGGTGATGAGCAGTTCTTC. Translating gives CASKRTSGGDEQFF.

The CDR3 DNA reads as TGTGCCAGCTCAGGCAGCAACACTGAAGCTTTCTTT. It codes for CASSGSNTEAFF. The V call is TRBV18, the J call TRBJ1-1; D is uncertain. Germline CDR1 reads KGHSH; CDR2 reads LQKENI. This CDR3 is built from 12 residues. The germline V and J ends were trimmed by 5 bases and 2 bases, with 6 bases remaining between them.

The chain uses TRBV6-2 or TRBV6-3 and TRBJ2-7; 8 nucleotides align to TRBD1. The CDR3 has 18 amino acids. Germline lookup yields CDR1 MNHEY and CDR2 SVGEGT. J gave up 0 bases and V 7 bases, and 17 bases lay outside the gene matches. The CDR3 protein is CASTPTGVKDFSSYEQYF. Here the CDR3 DNA reads TGTGCCAGCACCCCGACAGGGGTAAAAGACTTTAGCTCCTACGAGCAGTACTTC.

This sequence joins TRBV5-6 and TRBJ1-1; D not certain. This CDR3 contains 13 residues. Trimming took 0 bases from V and 7 from J, leaving 10 bases between them. The germline V gene has CDR1 SGHDT and CDR2 YYEEEE. The CDR3, as DNA: TGTGCCAGCAGCTTGGGGAGGGCCGGTGAAGCTTTCTTT. It encodes CASSLGRAGEAFF.

This clone was detected once. The chain is built from TRBV15 and TRBJ1-4; 7 nucleotides line up with TRBD1. From germline, CDR1 is LNHNV and CDR2 YYDKDF (reference sequence). This CDR3 contains 18 residues. Trimming cost V 0 bases and J 4 bases; bases outside gene matches: 11. Written as DNA, the CDR3 is TGTGCCACCAGCAGAGATTATTTCCTCGGACAGGTTAATGAAAAACTGTTTTTT. Amino acids: CATSRDYFLGQVNEKLFF.

The chain employs TRBV19 and TRBJ1-2, with 7 bases fitting TRBD1. The CDR3 is 14 residues long. J lost 2 bases, V lost 1 base, and 1 base had no gene match. In germline, CDR1 is LNHDA, CDR2 SQIVND (reference sequence). Here the CDR3 reads CASSIGTGNYGYTF. The CDR3 coding sequence is TGTGCCAGTAGTATAGGGACAGGCAACTATGGCTACACCTTC. The whole variable domain, remainder taken from reference TRBV19 and TRBJ1-2, is DGGITQSPKYLFRKEGQNVTLSCEQNLNHDAMYWYRQDPGQGLRLIYYSQIVNDFQKGDIAEGYSVSREKKESFPLTVTSAQKNPTAFYLCASSIGTGNYGYTFGSGTRLTVV.

V is TRBV3-1 (or the pseudogene TRBV3-2) and J is TRBJ1-1, with a possible D match to TRBD1 (5 bases). This CDR3 region has 13 residues. Trimming cost V 6 bases and J 4 bases, with 12 bases left between them. Germline CDR1 LGHDT, CDR2 YNNKEL (reference sequence). CDR3 sequence (DNA): TGTGCCAGCAGAACCGGTGGGGGCACTGAAGCTTTCTTT. Protein: CASRTGGGTEAFF.

The rearrangement links TRBV6-6 to TRBJ1-3; TRBD1 aligns across 8 bases. Germline V gene lookup returns CDR1 MNHNY and CDR2 SVGAGI (reference sequence). CDR3 size: 14 residues. V shed 6 bases, J shed 3 bases, and the junction held 4 bases outside the gene matches. CDR3 sequence (DNA): TGTGCCAGCAGCGGACAGGGCGGTGGAAACACCATATATTTT. It is translated as CASSGQGGGNTIYF.